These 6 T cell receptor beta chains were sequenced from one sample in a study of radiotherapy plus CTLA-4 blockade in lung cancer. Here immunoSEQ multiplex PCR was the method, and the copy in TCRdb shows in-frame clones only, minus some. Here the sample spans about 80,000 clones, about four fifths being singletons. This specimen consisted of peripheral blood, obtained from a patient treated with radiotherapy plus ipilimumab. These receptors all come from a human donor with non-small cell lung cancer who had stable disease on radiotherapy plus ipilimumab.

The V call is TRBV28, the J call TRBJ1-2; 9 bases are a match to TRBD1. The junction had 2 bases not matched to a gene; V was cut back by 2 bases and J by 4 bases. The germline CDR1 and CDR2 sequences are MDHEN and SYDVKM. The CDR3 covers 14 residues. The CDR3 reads CASSLGGQGYGYTF. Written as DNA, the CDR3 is TGTGCCAGCAGTTTAGGGGGACAGGGCTATGGCTACACCTTC.

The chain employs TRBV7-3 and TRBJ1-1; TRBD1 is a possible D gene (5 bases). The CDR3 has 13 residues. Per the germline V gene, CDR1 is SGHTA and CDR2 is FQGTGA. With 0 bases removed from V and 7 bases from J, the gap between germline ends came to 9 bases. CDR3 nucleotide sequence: TGTGCCAGCAGCTTAACGGGACGCTTTGAAGCTTTCTTT. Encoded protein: CASSLTGRFEAFF.

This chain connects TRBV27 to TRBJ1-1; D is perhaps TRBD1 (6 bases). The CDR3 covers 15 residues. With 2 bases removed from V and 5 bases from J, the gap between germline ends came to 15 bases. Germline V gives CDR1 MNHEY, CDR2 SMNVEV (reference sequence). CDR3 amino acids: CASSLGGTGRTEAFF. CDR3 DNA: TGTGCCAGCAGTTTAGGGGGAACAGGGAGGACTGAAGCTTTCTTT.

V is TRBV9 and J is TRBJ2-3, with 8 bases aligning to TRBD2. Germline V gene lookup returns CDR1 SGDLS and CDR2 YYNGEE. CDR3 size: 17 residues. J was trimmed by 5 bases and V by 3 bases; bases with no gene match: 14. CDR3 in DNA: TGTGCCAGCAGCGGATCCAGGAGCGGGAGAGTGGTAGATACGCAGTATTTT. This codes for CASSGSRSGRVVDTQYF.

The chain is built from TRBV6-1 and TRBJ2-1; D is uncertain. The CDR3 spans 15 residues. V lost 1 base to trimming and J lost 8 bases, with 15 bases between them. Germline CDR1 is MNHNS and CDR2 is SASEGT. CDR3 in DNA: TGTGCCAGCAGTGAAGGCCCCCGTAGCTTCGATGAGCAGTTCTTC. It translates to CASSEGPRSFDEQFF.

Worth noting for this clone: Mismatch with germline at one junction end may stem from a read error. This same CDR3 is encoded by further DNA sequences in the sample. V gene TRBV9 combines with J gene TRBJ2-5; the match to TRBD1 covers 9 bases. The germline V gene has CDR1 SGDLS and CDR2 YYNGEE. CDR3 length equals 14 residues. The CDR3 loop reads CASSVRQGGETQYF. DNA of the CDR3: TGTGCTAGCAGCGTACGACAGGGGGGAGAGACCCAGTACTTC.